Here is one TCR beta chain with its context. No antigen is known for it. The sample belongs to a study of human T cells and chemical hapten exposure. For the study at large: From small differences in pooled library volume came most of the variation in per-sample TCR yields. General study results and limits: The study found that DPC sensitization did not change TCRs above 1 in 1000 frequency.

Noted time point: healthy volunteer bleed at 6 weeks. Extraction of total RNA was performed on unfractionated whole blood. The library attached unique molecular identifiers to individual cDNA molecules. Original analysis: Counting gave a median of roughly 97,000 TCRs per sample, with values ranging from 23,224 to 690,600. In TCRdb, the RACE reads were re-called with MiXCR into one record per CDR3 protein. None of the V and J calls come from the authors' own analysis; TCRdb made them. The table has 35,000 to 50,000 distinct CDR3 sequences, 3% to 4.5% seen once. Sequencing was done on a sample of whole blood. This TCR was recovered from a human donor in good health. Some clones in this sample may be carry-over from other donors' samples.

This CDR3 is CASSVGEQQDTQYF. In DNA, the CDR3 is TGCGCCAGCAGCGTGGGGGAGCAGCAGGATACGCAGTATTTT. V is TRBV5-1 and J is TRBJ2-3; D assignment may be TRBD1 or TRBD2 (5 bases each). The CDR3 sequence is 14 residues long. Per the germline V gene, CDR1 is SGHRS and CDR2 is YFSETQ. Trimming stripped 4 bases from V and 6 bases from J, with 15 bases between.